This TCR beta chain was identified during a study of T cells in tuberculosis. Study-wide results and caveats: A GMM-specific repertoire classifier reached about 90% accuracy, AUROC approximately 0.9. Shorter CDR3-alpha in active tuberculosis partly drove smaller distances.

About this clone: Its antigen is unknown.

Only in-frame clones appear in the TCRdb table, and some are missing; sequencing was by immunoSEQ multiplex PCR. This table holds more than 35,000 clones, roughly 95% found once. Time point noted: new active TB diagnosis, blood taken before or within 7 days of starting treatment. The CDR3 runs to 16 residues. Unmatched junction bases numbered 5, after V lost 2 bases and J lost 2 bases. CDR1 is LGHNT, CDR2 FRNRAP, per germline. This sequence joins TRBV12-5 and TRBJ2-2, with 7 positions matching TRBD1. The sequencing used PBMCs, collected at tuberculosis diagnosis. The sequence derives from an adult with tuberculosis. The CDR3: CASGLLGTANTGELFF. In DNA form, the CDR3 reads TGTGCTAGTGGTTTGCTCGGGACAGCTAACACCGGGGAGCTGTTTTTT.